This T cell receptor beta chain stems from a study of T cell responses to AZD1222 COVID-19 vaccine. General study findings and limits: The study found Spike-specific TCR breadth and depth rose after two AZD1222 doses. Females made up more of the donors, who were largely white British, and clonal diversity may have come out too low. Among spike-specific TCRs, nearly half reportedly target unmutated variant regions. Samples come after the peak T cell response, not at day 14.

Libraries were prepared by immunoSEQ multiplex PCR; TCRdb keeps only in-frame clonotypes and omits some of them. Of 150,000 to 200,000 clones detected, over 85% appear once; the ten largest clones hold around 1%. This clone was observed a few times. The antigen remains undetermined. This clonotype originated in an adult who received the MenACWY meningococcal vaccine as a control. The material was peripheral blood, obtained 28 days after the second dose of the MenACWY control vaccine.

In DNA form, the CDR3 reads TGTGCCAGCAGCTCCGTCCCAGATACGCAGTATTTT. The encoded protein is CASSSVPDTQYF. The chain couples TRBV11-1 to TRBJ2-3; D is uncertain. Germline-derived CDR1 and CDR2 are SGHAT and FQDESV (reference sequence). The CDR3 consists of 12 residues. V was shortened by 4 bases and J by 4 bases, with 6 bases between the two germline ends.